The rows below give T cell receptor beta chains drawn from one sample of a study of blood T cell repertoires in COVID-19. Libraries were prepared by immunoSEQ multiplex PCR; TCRdb keeps only in-frame clonotypes and omits some of them. Here the sample spans around 250,000 clones, about 83% being singletons. The specimen was peripheral blood. Receptor source: a man aged 40-50 years with active or convalescent COVID-19. Both conserved end residues are part of each CDR3. A D gene is named only where the DNA matches it firmly. Expanded clones get a size class; other rows say once, few or many, or leave the size out.

D gene,CDR3 length,J gene,clone size,V gene,CDR3 DNA,CDR3 protein
.,16,TRBJ2-2,once,TRBV2,TGTGCCAGCCTTACGGCAGGGGCGGACGACACCGGGGAGCTGTTTTTT,CASLTAGADDTGELFF
.,14,TRBJ2-7,.,TRBV28,TGTGCCAGCAGTGTTTACGGTCGCGTTCTGGAGCAGTACTTC,CASSVYGRVLEQYF
TRBD1,15,TRBJ1-1,.,TRBV6-5,TGTGCCAGCAGTAGCCGTGACAGGGGTTGGAGGGAAGCTTTCTTT,CASSSRDRGWREAFF
TRBD1,14,TRBJ1-2,.,TRBV6-1,TGTGCCAGCAGTGAAGCCGACAGGGGTTATGGCTACACCTTC,CASSEADRGYGYTF
.,13,TRBJ1-5,.,TRBV5-5,TGTGCCAGCAGCCTGACAGCAAATCAGCCCCAGCATTTT,CASSLTANQPQHF
.,15,TRBJ1-4,.,TRBV30,TGTGCCTGGAGTGTCGAACAGGGATTAAATGAAAAACTGTTTTTT,CAWSVEQGLNEKLFF
TRBD2,16,TRBJ2-1,.,TRBV5-1,TGCGCCAGCAGCTTGGCGGTAATAGCGGGAGTCAATGAGCAGTTCTTC,CASSLAVIAGVNEQFF
TRBD2,16,TRBJ2-5,.,TRBV3-1/TRBV3-2,TGTGCCAGCAGCCAAGGACCTAGCGGGGGACAAGAGACCCAGTACTTC,CASSQGPSGGQETQYF
TRBD1,14,TRBJ1-6,.,TRBV19,TGTGCCAGTAGTACGGGACAGTCTAATTCACCCCTCCACTTT,CASSTGQSNSPLHF
TRBD2,18,TRBJ2-6,.,TRBV5-1,TGCGCCAGCAGCTTTTACGGCGGGGGTGCATCTGGGGCCAACGTCCTGACTTTC,CASSFYGGGASGANVLTF
.,13,TRBJ1-5,few,TRBV19,TGTGCCAGTAGTATGGGACTGATTCAGCCCCAGCATTTT,CASSMGLIQPQHF
TRBD2,14,TRBJ2-1,.,TRBV11-3,TGTGCCAGCAGCGTCGTAAATAGCGGGGGGGAGGAGTTCTTC,CASSVVNSGGEEFF
TRBD2,16,TRBJ2-3,once,TRBV9,TGTGCCAGCAGTAAACTAGCGGGTATTAGCACAGATACGCAGTATTTT,CASSKLAGISTDTQYF
TRBD1,15,TRBJ2-5,.,TRBV6-5,TGTGCCAGCAGTTACTCGCTACAGGGACAGGAGACCCAGTACTTC,CASSYSLQGQETQYF
.,14,TRBJ2-3,.,TRBV3-1/TRBV3-2,TGTGCCAGCAGCCAAGAAAGGCGGTCCGATACGCAGTATTTT,CASSQERRSDTQYF
TRBD2,15,TRBJ2-5,.,TRBV27,TGTGCCAGCAGTTCCCCAGCGGGGTGGAGTGAGACCCAGTACTTC,CASSSPAGWSETQYF
.,14,TRBJ1-4,.,TRBV7-2,TGTGCCAGCAGATCAGACAGCCCTAATGAAAAACTGTTTTTT,CASRSDSPNEKLFF
.,15,TRBJ1-6,.,TRBV13,TGTGCCAGCAAGAGGGAGAGCTCCTATAATTCACCCCTCCACTTT,CASKRESSYNSPLHF
TRBD1,15,TRBJ2-3,.,TRBV30,TGTGCCTGGAGTCCACAGGGGACCGCCCGAAATACGCAGTATTTT,CAWSPQGTARNTQYF
.,13,TRBJ1-3,.,TRBV18,TGTGCCAGCTCACTTGACATCTCAAACACCATATATTTT,CASSLDISNTIYF
.,14,TRBJ1-3,few,TRBV9,TGTGCCAGCAGCGTCGAGGTTAAAGGAAACACCATATATTTT,CASSVEVKGNTIYF
TRBD2,18,TRBJ2-7,.,TRBV7-9,TGTGCCAGCAGCGTACCGGTGACTAGCGGGAGGGCCTTGGGGGAGCAGTACTTC,CASSVPVTSGRALGEQYF
TRBD1,15,TRBJ1-5,.,TRBV30,TGTGCCTGGAGTACCGCCGGGACAGGGGATCGGCCCCAGCATTTT,CAWSTAGTGDRPQHF
.,11,TRBJ1-2,few,TRBV20-1,TGCAGTGCTAGAACGGACTATGGCTACACCTTC,CSARTDYGYTF
TRBD1,15,TRBJ2-7,once,TRBV11-2,TGTGCCAGCAGCTTGAGGGACAGGGGAAGCTACGAGCAGTACTTC,CASSLRDRGSYEQYF
.,14,TRBJ1-6,.,TRBV5-6,TGTGCCAGCAGCTTGGAACAGGGCAATTCACCCCTCCACTTT,CASSLEQGNSPLHF
.,15,TRBJ2-5,once,TRBV10-3,TGTGCCATCAGTGACCAGGGTGGGCGAAAAGAGACCCAGTACTTC,CAISDQGGRKETQYF
.,13,TRBJ1-2,.,TRBV21-1,TGTGCCAGCATCGGACAGGTGGACTATGGCTACACCTTC,CASIGQVDYGYTF
.,11,TRBJ1-1,.,TRBV30,TGTGCCTGGAGCACAGACACTGAAGCTTTCTTT,CAWSTDTEAFF
TRBD2,14,TRBJ2-7,.,TRBV28,TGTGCCAGCAGTTTATTGCGGGAGGGACAAGAGCAGTACTTC,CASSLLREGQEQYF
TRBD2,16,TRBJ2-5,.,TRBV6-1,TGTGCCAGCAGTGAGGCTAGCGGGAGTTTCCAAGAGACCCAGTACTTC,CASSEASGSFQETQYF
TRBD1,14,TRBJ2-2,.,TRBV6-6,TGTGCCAGCAGCCCCGACAGGGTCGTCAGGGAGCTGTTTTTT,CASSPDRVVRELFF
.,17,TRBJ1-5,.,TRBV7-9,TGTGCCAGCAGCTTTAGCGGGGCACGATATAGCAATCAGCCCCAGCATTTT,CASSFSGARYSNQPQHF
TRBD2,15,TRBJ2-2,.,TRBV7-8,TGTGCCAGCACCCTCGGACTAGCGAGTACCGGGGAGCTGTTTTTT,CASTLGLASTGELFF
TRBD1,19,TRBJ2-7,.,TRBV19,TGTGCCAGTAGTGTCCGCGCCGGGACAGCCTCCGCGCCGGCCTACGAGCAGTACTTC,CASSVRAGTASAPAYEQYF